This entry describes one TCR beta chain. This CDR3 spans 14 amino acids. Researchers took RNA transcripts and amplified the TCR beta CDR3 regions from them. The TCR CDR3 first-round RT-PCR relied on the HTBI primer set. TCRdb reprocessed the multiplex PCR reads via MiXCR and lists one record per CDR3 protein. The table lists fewer than 300,000 distinct CDR3 sequences, 15% of them singletons. These data belong to a study of T cells in Graves' hyperthyroidism and ophthalmopathy. The receptor was isolated from a woman aged 45-59 years with Graves' hyperthyroidism that later progressed to Graves' ophthalmopathy. Source material: blood. V gene TRBV3-2 combines with J gene TRBJ2-7. TRBV3-2 is listed as a pseudogene. The CDR3 protein is CASSQDLRVYEQYF. The CDR3 bases are TGTGCCAGCAGCCAAGATCTTCGGGTCTACGAGCAGTACTTC.